These 12 T cell receptor beta chains were all obtained from the same sample, sequenced in a study of cytomegalovirus exposure and HLA in healthy donors. This table comes from immunoSEQ multiplex PCR, and its TCRdb copy is limited to in-frame clones, with some not included. The sample contains around 190,000 clones, around nine tenths of which appear only once. The sequencing sample was made of PBMCs. These receptors originate from a man younger than 40 in good health and CMV-seropositive.

The gene calls are TRBV25-1 and TRBJ2-1; TRBD2 aligns across 14 bases. The CDR3 loop spans 15 amino acids. The germline gives CDR1 MGHDK, CDR2 SYGVNS. After removal of 4 bases from V and 8 bases from J, the junction contained 4 bases not matched to a gene. The CDR3 loop reads CASSVGTSGRDEQFF. CDR3 bases: TGTGCCAGCAGTGTAGGGACTAGCGGGAGAGATGAGCAGTTCTTC.

The V gene is TRBV2, the J gene TRBJ2-2; either TRBD1 or TRBD2 may fit D (5 bases each). The CDR3 runs 14 residues. Trimming took 9 bases from V and 1 from J, leaving 12 bases between them. The germline V gene encodes CDR1 SNHLY and CDR2 FYNNEI. This CDR3 is CAREWDVNTGELFF. The CDR3 DNA reads TGTGCCAGGGAGTGGGACGTGAACACCGGGGAGCTGTTTTTT. The full variable domain, its missing parts supplied by reference TRBV2 and TRBJ2-2, is EPEVTQTPSHQVTQMGQEVILRCVPISNHLYFYWYRQILGQKVEFLVSFYNNEISEKSEIFDDQFSVERPDGSNFTLKIRSTKLEDSAMYFCAREWDVNTGELFFGEGSRLTVL.

A word on this clone: The same CDR3 can be traced to other DNA sequences in this sample. The chain carries TRBV28 and TRBJ2-7, with TRBD1 identical over 10 bases. V lost 3 bases, J lost 3 bases, and 2 bases stayed unmatched. The CDR3 consists of 14 residues. Germline V CDR1 and CDR2: MDHEN, SYDVKM. This CDR3 reads CASSFGDRGYEQYF. The CDR3 DNA follows: TGTGCCAGCAGTTTCGGGGACAGGGGCTACGAGCAGTACTTC.

This clone was detected once. The J gene is TRBJ1-5, the V gene TRBV6-1; D uncertain. Germline V gene sequence: CDR1 MNHNS, CDR2 SASEGT. V was shortened by 3 bases and J by 3 bases, with 15 bases between the two germline ends. This CDR3 contains 16 residues. The CDR3 DNA reads as TGTGCCAGCAGTGATCTTGGCCTATCCCCCAATCAGCCCCAGCATTTT. Translating it yields CASSDLGLSPNQPQHF.

The chain carries TRBV7-2 and TRBJ1-1, with D uncertain. The CDR3 is made up of 15 amino acids. V lost 1 base, J lost 1 base, and 10 bases lay in between. The germline V gene has CDR1 SGHTA and CDR2 FQGNSA. Here the CDR3 reads CASSLVAVGNTEAFF. CDR3 coding DNA: TGTGCCAGCAGCTTAGTGGCAGTGGGGAACACTGAAGCTTTCTTT.

The chain recombines TRBV28 with TRBJ1-5, with a possible D match to TRBD1 (5 bases). Germline V gives CDR1 MDHEN, CDR2 SYDVKM. V was pared by 6 bases and J by 3 bases, with 6 bases between. CDR3 size: 12 residues. DNA for the CDR3: TGTGCCAGCAGGACAGCCAATCAGCCCCAGCATTTT. Its protein product is CASRTANQPQHF.

The table lists this clone with a few counts. The chain links TRBV30 to TRBJ1-1, with D uncertain. The germline V gene encodes CDR1 GTSNPN and CDR2 SVGIG (reference sequence). The CDR3 consists of 11 residues. The CDR3 region has the DNA TGTTGCGCGGAACGAAACACTGAAGCTTTCTTT. Protein product: CCAERNTEAFF.

This chain joins TRBV11-2 and TRBJ2-5; TRBD2 might be the D (5 bases). Germline loops: CDR1 SGHAT, CDR2 FQNNGV. The CDR3 has 16 amino acids. Between the trimmed V and J ends, which lost 1 base and 5 bases, there was a span of 17 bases. The CDR3 DNA follows: TGTGCCAGCAGCTTAGGTGGGCTCCAGCCGGGGGAGACCCAGTACTTC. Encoded protein: CASSLGGLQPGETQYF.

The V gene is TRBV11-2, the J gene TRBJ2-3; TRBD1 is a possible D gene (5 bases). Trimming removed 2 bases from V and 6 bases from J, with 18 bases in between. The V gene's germline CDR1 is SGHAT and CDR2 FQNNGV. The CDR3 has 16 residues. The CDR3 DNA is TGTGCCAGCAGCTTACAGGGAAGGGTTGGGGCGGATACGCAGTATTTT. Encoded protein: CASSLQGRVGADTQYF.

This chain uses TRBV7-6 with TRBJ2-2; no clear D. There are 12 residues in the CDR3. The V end lost 5 bases, the J end lost 3 bases, and 4 bases lay between the germline ends. CDR1 and CDR2 from the germline V gene are SGHVS and FNYEAQ. The CDR3 here is CASSTYTGELFF. The CDR3 coding sequence is TGTGCCAGCAGCACCTACACCGGGGAGCTGTTTTTT.

V gene TRBV29-1 combines with J gene TRBJ2-3; tentatively, D is TRBD1 or TRBD2 (5 bases each). CDR1 is SQVTM, CDR2 ANQGSEA, per germline. Trimming took off 5 bases at V and 4 bases at J, with 22 bases between the two ends. The CDR3 has 16 residues. The CDR3 DNA reads TGCAGCGTTCAGGGCTTGGGGGAGCAGTCCCCAGATACGCAGTATTTT. Translating gives CSVQGLGEQSPDTQYF.

The rearrangement uses TRBV10-3 and TRBJ1-1; tentatively, D is TRBD1 (6 bases). This CDR3 is 13 amino acids long. The V and J ends lost 3 bases and 4 bases respectively, with 9 bases between them. Germline CDR1 ENHRY, CDR2 SYGVKD. The DNA for the CDR3 is TGTGCCATCAGTGACTTAGGGGGCACTGAAGCTTTCTTT. Protein sequence: CAISDLGGTEAFF.